Below, one T cell receptor beta chain is given with its context. This specimen comes from a study of glioma-infiltrating T cells after dendritic cell vaccination. Only patients with spare fresh-frozen tumor and over two years of follow-up were included. The method was immunoSEQ multiplex PCR; TCRdb's version includes in-frame clones alone and lacks a portion of them. The sample contains fewer than 50,000 clones, around 80% of which appear only once. The receptor's source is a human donor with glioblastoma. The input for sequencing was blood, taken before dendritic cell vaccination.

CDR3 protein: CASRLAGPYEQYF. The CDR3 DNA follows: TGTGCCAGCAGGCTAGCGGGGCCCTACGAGCAGTACTTC. J is TRBJ2-7 and V is TRBV28, with 9 bases lining up with TRBD2. Germline V gives CDR1 MDHEN, CDR2 SYDVKM. V lost 6 bases, J lost 2 bases, and 2 bases stayed unmatched. The CDR3 runs 13 residues.